These 11 T cell receptor beta chains share one sample of origin, sequenced in a study of blood T cells in healthy people across ages. The second PCR ran about 6 to 11 cycles with a sample-barcoded 5' primer and J-beta primers. A single record per CDR3 protein comes from TCRdb applying MiXCR to the 5' RACE reads. The sample lists approximately 800,000 distinct CDR3 sequences, around 25% occurring once. This sample was shared with a second study, whose subject was T cells of mothers and their children.

The sequencing sample was made of blood. These receptors were obtained from a boy aged 5-17 years in good health.

The sample holds one count of this clonotype. V usage is TRBV30 and J usage is TRBJ2-5; D could derive from TRBD1 or TRBD2 (5 bases each). The closer fit of TRBJ2-7 to the DNA end suggests the J call may be wrong. Germline-derived CDR1 and CDR2 are GTSNPN and SVGIG (reference sequence). CDR3 size: 13 residues. The CDR3 loop is CAWSRDGSYEQYF. As DNA, the CDR3 is TGTGCCTGGAGTAGGGACGGATCCTACGAGCAGTACTTC.

This clonotype was picked up many times. The J gene is TRBJ2-1, the V gene TRBV28; D gene unclear. Trimming cost V 6 bases and J 2 bases, with 5 bases left between them. This CDR3 spans 12 amino acids. Germline values: CDR1 MDHEN, CDR2 SYDVKM. CDR3 in DNA: TGTGCCAGCAGCCTACCCTACAATGAGCAGTTCTTC. Protein product: CASSLPYNEQFF.

In this sample, this clonotype turned up a few times. The CDR3 nucleotides read TGCAGTGCCAACAGCCTGCCCAGCTCCTACGAGCAGTACTTC. Amino acids: CSANSLPSSYEQYF. This rearrangement joins TRBV20-1 to TRBJ2-7; D uncertain. The germline gives CDR1 DFQATT, CDR2 SNEGSKA (reference sequence). Trimming took 6 bases from V and 0 from J, leaving 15 bases between them. The length of the CDR3 is 14 residues.

This clonotype came up a few times. The chain joins TRBV28 to TRBJ1-2; no definite D call. Trimming stripped 3 bases from V and 8 bases from J, with 10 bases between. The germline V gene encodes CDR1 MDHEN and CDR2 SYDVKM. This CDR3 has 12 residues. DNA of the CDR3: TGTGCCAGCAGTTTCGGGTTGGGCGGCTACACCTTC. As protein: CASSFGLGGYTF.

The V call is TRBV6-4, the J call TRBJ2-1, with 12 bases that match TRBD2. The germline V gene has CDR1 MRHNA and CDR2 SNTAGT. The CDR3 totals 15 residues. J gave up 8 bases and V 2 bases, and 4 bases lay outside the gene matches. In DNA form, the CDR3 reads TGTGCCAGCAGTGACCTAGCGGGGGGGCACGATGAGCAGTTCTTC. This codes for CASSDLAGGHDEQFF.

The chain has TRBV28 and TRBJ2-7, with TRBD2 matching 12 bases. This CDR3 contains 15 residues. The germline V gene encodes CDR1 MDHEN and CDR2 SYDVKM. V lost 7 bases, J lost 3 bases, and 7 bases stayed unmatched. This CDR3 reads CASMVLAGGHYEQYF. DNA for the CDR3: TGTGCCAGCATGGTGCTAGCGGGAGGGCACTACGAGCAGTACTTC.

The chain combines TRBV29-1 with TRBJ1-2, with D hard to call. The V end lost 2 bases, the J end lost 2 bases, and 9 bases lay between the germline ends. Germline assignment: CDR1 SQVTM and CDR2 ANQGSEA. The CDR3 runs to 13 residues. CDR3 sequence: CSVEPPGNYGYTF. DNA of the CDR3: TGCAGCGTTGAACCCCCGGGGAACTATGGCTACACCTTC.

This clonotype has a single count. This chain joins TRBV4-1 and TRBJ2-1; TRBD2 matches 11 bases. The germline CDR1 and CDR2 sequences are MGHRA and YSYEKL. J lost 0 bases, V lost 3 bases, and 4 bases had no gene match. The CDR3 is made up of 17 amino acids. In DNA form, the CDR3 reads TGCGCCAGCAGCCACCTTAGCGGGGGGGTCTCCTACAATGAGCAGTTCTTC. Its protein is CASSHLSGGVSYNEQFF.

V usage is TRBV12-3 or TRBV12-4 and J usage is TRBJ1-2; D gene uncertain. The CDR3 totals 13 residues. Trimming shortened V by 3 bases and J by 8 bases, and 13 bases separated the two germline ends. This CDR3 is CASSFETLEGYTF. CDR3 DNA: TGTGCCAGCAGTTTCGAGACCTTGGAGGGCTACACCTTC.

The chain joins TRBV3-1 to TRBJ1-5, with 7 bases identical to TRBD1. The junction had 5 bases not matched to a gene; V was cut back by 1 base and J by 8 bases. The CDR3 runs to 14 residues. Germline assignment: CDR1 LGHDT and CDR2 YNNKEL (reference sequence). The DNA for the CDR3 is TGTGCCAGCAGCCAAGGAGGGGGCGGTGAGCCCCAGCATTTT. Translated, it gives CASSQGGGGEPQHF.

This clonotype was detected a few times. The CDR3 spells CSAYRGNYGYTF. The CDR3 DNA sequence: TGCAGTGCCTACAGGGGTAACTATGGCTACACCTTC. The gene calls are TRBV20-1 and TRBJ1-2; 7 bases align to TRBD1. The CDR3 totals 12 residues. V lost 6 bases and J lost 1; bases outside the gene matches: 2. The germline V gene encodes CDR1 DFQATT and CDR2 SNEGSKA (reference sequence).